This paragraph reports one TCR beta chain. This clonotype was recorded many times. The antigen it binds to is not known. No much larger clone is present one base from it, and per-base qualities are unavailable. Amplification of TCR beta CDR3 regions was carried out from RNA transcripts. The first round of RT-PCR for the TCR CDR3 was performed with the HTBI primer set and the Qiagen OneStep RT-PCR kit. A second multiplex PCR round built the libraries, followed by size selection and purification. The libraries were sequenced on an Illumina HiSeq2000 using paired-end 100 bp reads. In the original analysis: SOAPnuke was used to process the raw data, removing reads that contained adapters or uncalled bases, had a mean Phred below 15, or lacked an exact match to the constant primer or identifier. COPE v1.2.5 was used to merge the high-quality paired reads, and each unique nucleotide sequence was defined as a clonotype. MiTCR v1.1 was used to align clonotypes to the IMGT TRBV, TRBD and TRBJ reference segments. The analysis was restricted to V-J combinations with a frequency above 0.0001, which together covered 99% to 99.2% of the repertoires. A TCS score was defined as the ratio between F50 (clonal expansion) and ExV (chaos), using BLOSUM62-based TCRdist between CDR3 peptides within each V-J. Welch's t-statistics and random forest reduced around 510 V-J features to 13, which were used in a naive Bayes classifier (R e1071). Thyroid-blood repertoire similarity was quantified with the Morisita-Horn index. Using fastp trimming at Q25 and MiXCR clonotype assembly, TCRdb reanalyzed the public sequencing data and kept in-frame beta chains. Every CDR3 protein is listed once, alongside the most common genes and DNA of its rows. It is TCRdb's table, rather than the study itself, that gives the V and J calls and clone size. Here the sample has hundreds of thousands of distinct CDR3 sequences; 45% occur a single time. Less than 9% of the sample lies in the top ten.

Any patient with an uncontrolled infection, another autoimmune disease, pregnancy or lactation was excluded. Diagnoses were established on the basis of clinical symptoms, serum thyroxine and TRAb, thyroid ultrasound, and orbital computed tomography. Total RNA was extracted with Trizol reagent, and quality was checked on an Agilent 2100 Bioanalyzer. This entry belongs to a study of T cells in Graves' hyperthyroidism and ophthalmopathy (dated by TCRdb to the late 2010s). Regarding the research as a whole: TCR V-J signatures able to tell the groups apart were searched for in a discovery cohort of 90 to 100 patients, of whom approximately 40 had Graves' ophthalmopathy and roughly 58 had stable Graves' hyperthyroidism. Whether ophthalmopathy could be predicted prospectively was tested in an independent validation cohort made up of about 18 hyperthyroidism patients plus 17 patients who later progressed to ophthalmopathy. The 75 to 100 discovery patients were divided at random into training and test sets in a 7:3 ratio. In addition, the study compared T-cell repertoires in thyroid tissue and in blood from roughly six Graves' hyperthyroidism patients. After blood sampling, hyperthyroidism patients were treated with methimazole at a starting dose of 30 mg daily, and ophthalmopathy patients were treated with high-dose intravenous methylprednisolone. The paper describes TCR Vbeta CDR3 sequencing of roughly 130 peripheral blood samples, made up of some 40 ophthalmopathy patients, 70 to 75 hyperthyroidism patients and 17 progressor patients. What the study reported, not specific to this receptor: No statistical method was used to set the sample size in advance, and investigators knew the group allocation. A 13 V-J signature model separated ophthalmopathy from stable hyperthyroidism, with approximately 87% sensitivity and 81.08% specificity in cross-validation and 80%/75% in testing. Most expanded thyroid clonotypes (frequency above 0.001) were also found in blood, which suggests that blood repertoires may mirror thyroid immune responses. In validation, the model predicted progression to ophthalmopathy with roughly 66% sensitivity and less than 80% specificity, a median of roughly seven months before onset.

The germline V gene yields SQVTM for CDR1 and ANQGSEA for CDR2. The CDR3 holds 15 amino acids from the cysteine to the phenylalanine. Of all the DNA, just the CDR3 is kept, 45 bases in frame from base 1. The junction shows trimming of 6 bases on V and 3 bases on J, plus 20 bases between the germline ends. The chain links TRBV29-1 with TRBJ1-1; tentative D gene TRBD1, with 6 bases matching. The source is an adult man with Graves' disease, either hyperthyroidism or ophthalmopathy (not recorded which). The specimen sequenced was peripheral blood or thyroid tissue (not recorded which). The CDR3 here reads CSVRGDEGKYTEAFF. Here is the DNA: TGCAGCGTGAGGGGGGATGAGGGCAAGTACACTGAAGCTTTCTTT.